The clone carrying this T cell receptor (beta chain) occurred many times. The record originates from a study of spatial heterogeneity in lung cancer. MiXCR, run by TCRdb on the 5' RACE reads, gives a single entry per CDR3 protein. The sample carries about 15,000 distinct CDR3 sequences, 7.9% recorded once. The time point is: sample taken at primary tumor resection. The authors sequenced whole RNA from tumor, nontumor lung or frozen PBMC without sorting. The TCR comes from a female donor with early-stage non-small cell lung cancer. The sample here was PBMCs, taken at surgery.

The chain's CDR3 is CASSPQGEGEAFF. DNA for the CDR3: TGTGCCAGCAGCCCCCAGGGGGAGGGTGAAGCTTTCTTT. This chain links TRBV7-6 with TRBJ1-1; TRBD1 matches at 7 bases. The germline CDR1 and CDR2 sequences are SGHVS and FNYEAQ. The CDR3 is 13 residues long. Trimming removed 5 bases from V and 7 bases from J; junction bases left unmatched: 7. Full variable domain (remainder filled in from reference TRBV7-6 and TRBJ1-1): GAGVSQSPRYKVTKRGQDVALRCDPISGHVSLYWYRQALGQGPEFLTYFNYEAQQDKSGLPNDRFSAERPEGSISTLTIQRTEQRDSAMYRCASSPQGEGEAFFGQGTRLTVV.